The 30 T cell receptor beta chains presented below share a single source sample, sequenced in a study of T cell repertoires in cytomegalovirus infection. TCRdb used MiXCR to reprocess the reads, holding one entry per CDR3 protein. The sample lists about 83,000 distinct CDR3 sequences, about 24% occurring once. Their target antigens are unknown. The starting material was CD8+ T cells from cultured PBMCs, obtained from culture after CMV antigen stimulation. The receptors originated from a human donor in good health (CMV status not recorded). Some clones in this sample may be carry-over from other donors' samples.

Ten or more counts support this clonotype. The rearrangement uses TRBV7-2 and TRBJ1-2, with no clear D. The CDR3 has 13 residues. Germline CDR1 is SGHTA and CDR2 is FQGNSA. Deletions cut 5 bases from V and 1 base from J, with 8 bases between. The CDR3, as DNA: TGTGCCAGCAGCCCTCCGGATAACTATGGCTACACCTTC. It encodes CASSPPDNYGYTF.

This clonotype was found a few times. V usage is TRBV29-1 and J usage is TRBJ1-2; unclear D gene. There are 11 residues in the CDR3. Trimming cost V 0 bases and J 13 bases, with 12 bases left between them. The V gene's germline CDR1 is SQVTM and CDR2 ANQGSEA. The CDR3 loop reads CSVEDGPRPTF. The CDR3 bases are TGCAGCGTTGAAGACGGGCCCAGACCCACCTTC.

At least ten counts were recorded for this clonotype. This rearrangement joins TRBV7-3 to TRBJ2-5; 12 positions match TRBD2. J gave up 1 base and V 5 bases, and 14 bases lay outside the gene matches. From germline, CDR1 is SGHTA and CDR2 FQGTGA. The CDR3 contains 19 residues. CDR3 sequence (DNA): TGTGCCAGCAGCCCCGGACTAGCGGGGCCCGGGACGGGCCAAGAGACCCAGTACTTC. Protein product: CASSPGLAGPGTGQETQYF.

Note on this clonotype: A much larger clone differs by one base, so this may be a read error. V usage is TRBV7-3 and J usage is TRBJ2-5; D is ambiguous. CDR3 length equals 15 residues. Germline CDR1 and CDR2: SGHTA and FQGTGA. V shed 1 base and J shed 5 bases, with 14 bases lying between them. This CDR3 reads CASSLMVVDTETQYF. CDR3 nucleotide sequence: TGTGCCAGCAGCTTAATGGTAGTCGATACTGAGACCCAGTACTTC.

The chain uses TRBV29-1 and TRBJ2-2, with TRBD2 as a possible D gene (5 bases). The CDR3 contains 13 residues. From germline, CDR1 is SQVTM and CDR2 ANQGSEA. The V gene lost 6 bases and the J gene lost 2 bases, with 10 bases spanning the gap. As DNA, the CDR3 is TGCAGCGTCGCGGCGGGTAACACCGGGGAGCTGTTTTTT. It codes for CSVAAGNTGELFF.

The V and J genes are TRBV19 and TRBJ2-3, with 9 bases aligning to TRBD1. The CDR3 loop spans 17 amino acids. The V gene's germline CDR1 is LNHDA and CDR2 SQIVND (reference sequence). After removal of 5 bases from V and 4 bases from J, the junction contained 13 bases not matched to a gene. The CDR3 region is CASSPGEGQGLSDTQYF. Here the CDR3 DNA reads TGTGCCAGTAGTCCGGGGGAGGGACAGGGCTTATCAGATACGCAGTATTTT.

V usage is TRBV6-6 and J usage is TRBJ2-7; 7 positions agree with TRBD2. Per germline, CDR1 MNHNY and CDR2 SVGAGI (reference sequence). This CDR3 has 14 residues. Unmatched junction bases numbered 3, after V lost 2 bases and J lost 2 bases. The CDR3 region has the DNA TGTGCCAGCAGTTACGAGCGGGGAACCTACGAGCAGTACTTC. Translation gives CASSYERGTYEQYF.

This clonotype was seen at least ten times. The J gene is TRBJ2-1, the V gene TRBV10-2; 11 bases are a match to TRBD2. This CDR3 comprises 20 residues. The trim removed 4 bases at V and 0 bases at J, leaving 14 bases unmatched. The germline CDR1 and CDR2 sequences are WSHSY and SAAADI. CDR3 region: CASSVLTSGNRTSSYNEQFF. CDR3 in DNA: TGCGCCAGCAGTGTCTTGACTAGCGGGAACCGTACTAGCTCCTACAATGAGCAGTTCTTC.

The rearrangement joins TRBV5-1 to TRBJ2-3, with a tentative D call TRBD2 (5 bases). The CDR3 is 14 residues long. Germline assignment: CDR1 SGHRS and CDR2 YFSETQ. V was clipped by 3 bases and J by 0 bases, with 8 bases between them. The CDR3 is CASSSDFSTDTQYF. The CDR3 DNA reads TGCGCCAGCAGCTCGGACTTTAGCACAGATACGCAGTATTTT. The whole variable domain, filled in from reference TRBV5-1 and TRBJ2-3, reads KAGVTQTPRYLIKTRGQQVTLSCSPISGHRSVSWYQQTPGQGLQFLFEYFSETQRNKGNFPGRFSGRQFSNSRSEMNVSTLELGDSALYLCASSSDFSTDTQYFGPGTRLTVL.

The chain links TRBV2 to TRBJ2-5; 11 bases map to TRBD1. This CDR3 comprises 15 residues. With 3 bases clipped from V and 2 bases from J, the junction kept 2 bases outside the gene matches. Germline V lookup: CDR1 SNHLY, CDR2 FYNNEI. CDR3 amino acids: CASSEDRGQQETQYF. As DNA, the CDR3 is TGTGCCAGCAGTGAGGACAGGGGGCAGCAAGAGACCCAGTACTTC.

This clonotype appeared a few times. The chain combines TRBV10-3 with TRBJ1-2, with D unclear. The CDR3 loop spans 14 amino acids. CDR1 ENHRY and CDR2 SYGVKD come from the germline V gene. V lost 0 bases and J lost 4, with 9 bases in between. The DNA of the CDR3 is TGTGCCATCAGTGAGTCGGTCCTACCCTATGGCTACACCTTC. Residues: CAISESVLPYGYTF.

The V call is TRBV13, the J call TRBJ1-1; the D is unclear. V shed 4 bases and J shed 0 bases, with 12 bases lying between them. There are 15 residues in the CDR3. Germline V gene sequence: CDR1 PRHDT, CDR2 FYEKMQ (reference sequence). In DNA form, the CDR3 reads TGTGCCAGCAGCTCCCCAGTGGAGGTGAACACTGAAGCTTTCTTT. It is translated as CASSSPVEVNTEAFF. Supplemented by reference TRBV13 and TRBJ1-1, the full variable domain reads AAGVIQSPRHLIKEKRETATLKCYPIPRHDTVYWYQQGPGQDPQFLISFYEKMQSDKGSIPDRFSAQQFSDYHSELNMSSLELGDSALYFCASSSPVEVNTEAFFGQGTRLTVV.

This clonotype appeared a few times. The chain employs TRBV7-9 and TRBJ1-3, with unresolved D. Germline V gene data show CDR1 as SEHNR and CDR2 as FQNEAQ (reference sequence). The V end lost 10 bases, the J end lost 1 base, and 5 bases lay between the germline ends. The CDR3 loop spans 11 amino acids. In nucleotides, the CDR3 is TGTGCCATCCGATCTGGAAACACCATATATTTT. Translation gives CAIRSGNTIYF.

The CDR3 nucleotides are TGTGCCAGCAGTTTCCCAGGGGAGGATGGCTACACCTTC. It codes for CASSFPGEDGYTF. The chain links TRBV12-3 or TRBV12-4 to TRBJ1-2; TRBD1 is a possible D gene (6 bases). Trimming shortened V by 3 bases and J by 6 bases, and 11 bases separated the two germline ends. This CDR3 spans 13 amino acids.

This clonotype was found many times. This rearrangement joins TRBV7-9 to TRBJ2-1, with TRBD2 matching over 9 bases. CDR3 length: 17 residues. Germline V gives CDR1 SEHNR, CDR2 FQNEAQ (reference sequence). V was pared by 1 base and J by 1 base, with 5 bases of the junction left unmatched. The DNA for the CDR3 is TGTGCCAGCAGCTTAGTTGGCGGGGGGGCATCCTACAATGAGCAGTTCTTC. This encodes CASSLVGGGASYNEQFF. Drawing the rest from reference TRBV7-9 and TRBJ2-1, the complete variable domain is DTGVSQNPRHKITKRGQNVTFRCDPISEHNRLYWYRQTLGQGPEFLTYFQNEAQLEKSRLLSDRFSAERPKGSFSTLEIQRTEQGDSAMYLCASSLVGGGASYNEQFFGPGTRLTVL.

This clonotype showed up just a few times. The chain recombines TRBV29-1 with TRBJ2-1; 10 bases align to TRBD1. Germline trimming cut 2 bases from V and 15 bases from J; bases unmatched to any gene: 10. Germline V gene data show CDR1 as SQVTM and CDR2 as ANQGSEA. The CDR3 is 13 amino acids. CDR3 region: CSVEPTGGSPGFF. The CDR3 nucleotides read TGCAGCGTTGAACCGACAGGGGGCTCCCCTGGGTTCTTC.

This clonotype turned up a few times. The chain carries TRBV30 and TRBJ1-6; D might be TRBD1 (5 bases). Germline values: CDR1 GTSNPN, CDR2 SVGIG (reference sequence). V shed 3 bases and J shed 2 bases, with 17 bases lying between them. The CDR3 has 17 residues. The CDR3 sequence: CAWSGETEATYNSPLHF. CDR3 coding DNA: TGTGCCTGGAGCGGAGAGACAGAGGCGACCTATAATTCACCCCTCCACTTT.

The chain employs TRBV6-2 or TRBV6-3 and TRBJ1-5, with a tentative D call TRBD1 (5 bases). V lost 2 bases and J lost 2, with 13 bases in between. Germline V lookup: CDR1 MNHEY, CDR2 SVGEGT. The CDR3 has 16 amino acids. DNA of the CDR3: TGTGCCAGCAGTTACAGGGGTTTTCGGGGCAATCAGCCCCAGCATTTT. As protein: CASSYRGFRGNQPQHF.

This clonotype was detected a few times. The V and J genes are TRBV10-3 and TRBJ2-7, with TRBD1 identical over 9 bases. V dropped 0 bases and J dropped 4; count of bases not matched to a gene: 7. The CDR3 spans 16 residues. Germline V CDR1 and CDR2: ENHRY, SYGVKD. CDR3 sequence reads: CAISESEDRGKYEQYF. The CDR3 bases are TGTGCCATCAGTGAGTCGGAGGACAGGGGAAAATACGAGCAGTACTTC.

The rearrangement links TRBV7-9 to TRBJ1-2, with 7 positions matching TRBD1. V trimming: 5 bases; J trimming: 8 bases; junction bases outside the gene matches: 11. Germline CDR1 reads SEHNR; CDR2 reads FQNEAQ (reference sequence). The CDR3 length is 14 residues. The CDR3 DNA sequence: TGTGCCAGCAGCCAGGGACAGTACCAGGGGGGCTACACCTTC. It encodes CASSQGQYQGGYTF.

The V and J genes are TRBV2 and TRBJ2-7, with TRBD2 matching over 15 bases. Germline CDR1 SNHLY, CDR2 FYNNEI. The CDR3 has 17 amino acids. V shed 3 bases and J 6 bases; nucleotides not matched to a gene: 9. The CDR3 reads CASSEPGLAGGFGEQYF. The DNA of the CDR3 is TGTGCCAGCAGTGAGCCGGGACTAGCGGGAGGATTTGGCGAGCAGTACTTC.

This clonotype occurred a few times. CDR3 in amino acids: CASSTPGQGFAYGYTF. CDR3 in DNA: TGTGCCAGTAGTACACCGGGACAGGGTTTCGCCTATGGCTACACCTTC. The chain recombines TRBV19 with TRBJ1-2, with 9 nucleotides matching TRBD1. CDR3 length: 16 amino acids. CDR1 and CDR2 (germline): LNHDA, SQIVND (reference sequence). V lost 4 bases and J lost 4; bases outside the gene matches: 10.

The chain employs TRBV13 and TRBJ2-7; a possible D gene is TRBD1 (5 bases). This CDR3 region has 12 residues. V was clipped by 1 base and J by 6 bases, with 7 bases between them. The germline CDR1 and CDR2 sequences are PRHDT and FYEKMQ (reference sequence). CDR3 residues: CASSLAGREQYF. In DNA, the CDR3 is TGTGCCAGCAGCTTAGCAGGGCGCGAGCAGTACTTC.

V usage is TRBV2 and J usage is TRBJ1-1; D is possibly TRBD1 (6 bases). The CDR3 length is 15 residues. The V gene's germline CDR1 is SNHLY and CDR2 FYNNEI. The V gene lost 3 bases and the J gene lost 5 bases, with 16 bases spanning the gap. CDR3 DNA: TGTGCCAGCAGTGACTCTGGGGCAGGGGAGACTGAAGCTTTCTTT. It is translated as CASSDSGAGETEAFF.

This clonotype was observed a few times. The chain links TRBV5-4 to TRBJ2-7; 7 positions match TRBD1. V lost 6 bases and J lost 5; bases outside the gene matches: 11. Per the germline V gene, CDR1 is SGHNT and CDR2 is YYREEE (reference sequence). The CDR3 loop spans 14 amino acids. The CDR3 bases are TGTGCCAGCACCCTCGAGGCAGGGGGAGACGAGCAGTACTTC. This encodes CASTLEAGGDEQYF.

The rearrangement links TRBV27 to TRBJ2-1; possible D gene TRBD1, 6 bases. CDR3 length equals 14 residues. Trimming shortened V by 2 bases and J by 6 bases, and 11 bases separated the two germline ends. CDR1 MNHEY and CDR2 SMNVEV come from the germline V gene (reference sequence). This CDR3 reads CASSLGQGRNEQFF. In DNA, the CDR3 is TGTGCCAGCAGTTTAGGGCAGGGGCGCAATGAGCAGTTCTTC.

The genes are TRBV5-1 and TRBJ2-7, with no clear D. Germline CDR1 and CDR2: SGHRS and YFSETQ. The CDR3 loop spans 13 amino acids. V gave up 0 bases and J gave up 4 bases, with 8 bases separating them. The CDR3 loop is CASSLGMDYEQYF. The CDR3 bases are TGCGCCAGCAGCTTGGGTATGGATTACGAGCAGTACTTC.

Many counts were recorded for this clonotype. V is TRBV6-1 and J is TRBJ1-3; 7 bases are shared with TRBD1. Germline assignment: CDR1 MNHNS and CDR2 SASEGT. The J segment lost 1 base and the V segment lost 4 bases, leaving 13 bases of the junction unmatched. The CDR3 is made up of 18 amino acids. In DNA, the CDR3 is TGTGCCAGCAGTGCTGCGGACAGGCTTCTCCAGTCTGGAAACACCATATATTTT. Translation gives CASSAADRLLQSGNTIYF.

The chain combines TRBV28 with TRBJ2-5, with D perhaps being TRBD1 or TRBD2 (5 bases each). Germline V gene data show CDR1 as MDHEN and CDR2 as SYDVKM. Trimming removed 6 bases from V and 7 bases from J, with 21 bases in between. There are 15 residues in the CDR3. CDR3: CASSATSGPGGTQYF. DNA for the CDR3: TGTGCCAGCAGCGCTACTTCGGGGCCGGGCGGGACCCAGTACTTC.

The rearrangement links TRBV28 to TRBJ2-7; 9 positions match TRBD1. Germline CDR1 and CDR2: MDHEN and SYDVKM. Trimming took 2 bases from V and 4 from J; bases not matched to a gene: 18. The CDR3 extends over 19 amino acids. The CDR3 here is CASSLPAWTGDEEEYEQYF. The CDR3 DNA follows: TGTGCCAGCAGTTTACCGGCCTGGACAGGGGACGAGGAGGAATACGAGCAGTACTTC.